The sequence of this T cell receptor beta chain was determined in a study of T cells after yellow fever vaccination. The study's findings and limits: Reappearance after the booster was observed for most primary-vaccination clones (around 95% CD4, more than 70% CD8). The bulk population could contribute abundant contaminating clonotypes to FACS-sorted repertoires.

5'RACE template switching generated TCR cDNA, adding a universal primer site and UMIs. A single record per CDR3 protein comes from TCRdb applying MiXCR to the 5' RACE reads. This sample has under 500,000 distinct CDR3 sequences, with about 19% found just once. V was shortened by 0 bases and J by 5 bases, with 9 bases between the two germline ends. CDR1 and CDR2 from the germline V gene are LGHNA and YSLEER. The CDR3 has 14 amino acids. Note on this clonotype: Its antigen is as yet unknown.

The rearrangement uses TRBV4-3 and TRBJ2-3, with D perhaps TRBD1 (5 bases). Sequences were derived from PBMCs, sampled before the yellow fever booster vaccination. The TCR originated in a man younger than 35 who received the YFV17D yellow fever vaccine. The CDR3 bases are TGCGCCAGCAGCCAAGAAAAGGGGAAAGATACGCAGTATTTT. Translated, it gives CASSQEKGKDTQYF.